The clone carrying this T cell receptor beta chain has at least ten counts. Its matching antigen is unknown. The entry originates in a study of T-cell reconstitution after alpha-beta-depleted transplantation in children. The CDR3 extends over 13 amino acids. Trimming stripped 7 bases from V and 0 bases from J, with 9 bases between. CDR1 is SGHRS and CDR2 is YFSETQ in the germline V gene. Study-wide points: Surviving thymic progenitors and recipient T cells were the source of high TCRbeta diversity at day 60 in some patients. At one year after transplant, newly produced T cells mostly accounted for T-cell counts and diversity. Two months or so post-transplant, alpha-beta T cells reportedly derived from several hundred expanded graft clones.

A library of TCRbeta sequences, prepared with unique molecular identifiers, was generated. TCRdb re-derived calls from the PCR reads in MiXCR, one entry per CDR3 protein. The repertoire holds about 290,000 distinct CDR3 sequences, about 7.3% seen once, with approximately 8.2% in the top ten. The chain recombines TRBV5-1 with TRBJ2-3; D not resolved. Here the sequenced sample was peripheral blood, taken 360 days after TCRalphabeta/CD19-depleted stem cell transplant. This clonotype was sampled from a female patient aged 2-9 years who had a stem cell transplant for Fanconi anemia, so the T cells may come from the graft donor. The CDR3 region has the DNA TGCGCCAGCTTCTCCAAGAGCACAGATACGCAGTATTTT. As protein: CASFSKSTDTQYF.